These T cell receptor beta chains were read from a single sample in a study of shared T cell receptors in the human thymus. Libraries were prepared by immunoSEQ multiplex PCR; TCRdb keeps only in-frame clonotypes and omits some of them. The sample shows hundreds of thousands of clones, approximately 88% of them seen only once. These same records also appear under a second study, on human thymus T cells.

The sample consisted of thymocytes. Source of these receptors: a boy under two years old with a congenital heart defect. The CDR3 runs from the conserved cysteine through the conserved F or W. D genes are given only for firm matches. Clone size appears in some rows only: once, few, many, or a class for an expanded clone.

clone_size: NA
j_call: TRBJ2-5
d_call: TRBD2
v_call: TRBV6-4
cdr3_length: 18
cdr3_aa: CASSDYGRLAGGEETQYF
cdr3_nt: TGTGCCAGCAGTGACTACGGCCGTTTAGCGGGAGGGGAGGAGACCCAGTACTTC

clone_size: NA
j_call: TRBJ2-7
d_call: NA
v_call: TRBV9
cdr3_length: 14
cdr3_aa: CASSSRTNSYEQYF
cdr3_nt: TGTGCCAGCAGCTCACGGACTAACTCCTACGAGCAGTACTTC

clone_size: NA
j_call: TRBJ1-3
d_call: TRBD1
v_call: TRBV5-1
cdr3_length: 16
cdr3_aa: CASSSPGDRSDNTIYF
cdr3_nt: TGCGCCAGCAGCTCGCCTGGGGACAGGTCGGATAACACCATATATTTT

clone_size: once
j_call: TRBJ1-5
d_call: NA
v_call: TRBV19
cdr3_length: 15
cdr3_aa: CASSILSRRYQPQHF
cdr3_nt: TGTGCCAGTAGTATCCTTTCCAGGCGTTATCAGCCCCAGCATTTT

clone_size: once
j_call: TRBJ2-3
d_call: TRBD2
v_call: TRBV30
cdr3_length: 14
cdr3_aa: CACPGGASSDTQYF
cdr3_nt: TGTGCCTGCCCCGGGGGGGCCTCCTCAGATACGCAGTATTTT

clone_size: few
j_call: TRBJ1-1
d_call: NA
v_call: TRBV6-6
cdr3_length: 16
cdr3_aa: CASSHPRGVGDTEAFF
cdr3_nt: TGTGCCAGCAGTCACCCGCGGGGGGTTGGGGACACTGAAGCTTTCTTT

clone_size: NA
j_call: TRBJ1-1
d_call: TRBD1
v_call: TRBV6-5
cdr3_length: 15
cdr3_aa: CASSSTGGTNTEAFF
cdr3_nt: TGTGCCAGCAGTTCTACAGGGGGAACTAACACTGAAGCTTTCTTT

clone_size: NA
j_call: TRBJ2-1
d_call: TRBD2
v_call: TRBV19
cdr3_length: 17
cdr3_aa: CASSIPLLAGGYNEQFF
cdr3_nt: TGTGCCAGTAGTATTCCCTTACTAGCGGGAGGGTACAATGAGCAGTTCTTC

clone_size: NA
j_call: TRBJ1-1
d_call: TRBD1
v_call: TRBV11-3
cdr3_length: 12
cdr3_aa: CASSPGQGQAFF
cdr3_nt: TGTGCCAGCAGCCCCGGACAGGGACAAGCTTTCTTT

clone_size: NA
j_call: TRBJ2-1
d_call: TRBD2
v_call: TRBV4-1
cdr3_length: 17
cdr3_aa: CASSQDLAGGRVNEQFF
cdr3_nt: TGCGCCAGCAGCCAAGACCTAGCGGGAGGGAGGGTCAATGAGCAGTTCTTC

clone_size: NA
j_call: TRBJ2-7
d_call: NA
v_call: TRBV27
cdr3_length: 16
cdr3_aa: CASSLMAGSLGCEQYF
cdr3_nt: TGTGCCAGCAGTTTAATGGCGGGCTCCCTAGGTTGCGAGCAGTACTTC

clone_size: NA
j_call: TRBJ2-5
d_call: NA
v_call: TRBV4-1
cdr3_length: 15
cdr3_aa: CASSPGLVGGETQYF
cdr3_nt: TGCGCCAGCAGCCCTGGATTGGTCGGAGGGGAGACCCAGTACTTC

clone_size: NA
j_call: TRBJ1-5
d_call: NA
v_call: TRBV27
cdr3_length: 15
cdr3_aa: CASSLIGQGNQPQHF
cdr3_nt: TGTGCCAGCAGTTTAATAGGGCAGGGTAATCAGCCCCAGCATTTT

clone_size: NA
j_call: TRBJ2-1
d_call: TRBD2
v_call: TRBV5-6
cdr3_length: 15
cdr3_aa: CASSRGLAGYNEQFF
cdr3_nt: TGTGCCAGCAGCCGAGGACTAGCGGGGTACAATGAGCAGTTCTTC

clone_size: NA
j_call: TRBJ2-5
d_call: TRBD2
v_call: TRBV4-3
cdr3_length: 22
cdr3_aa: CASSQILPIGTSGREVRGTQYF
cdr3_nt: TGCGCCAGCAGCCAAATTCTCCCGATCGGGACTAGCGGGAGGGAGGTTCGGGGGACCCAGTACTTC

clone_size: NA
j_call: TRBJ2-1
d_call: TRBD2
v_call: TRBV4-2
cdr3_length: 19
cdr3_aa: CASSQDPFFREREGNEQFF
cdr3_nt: TGTGCCAGCAGCCAAGATCCCTTCTTCAGAGAGCGGGAGGGTAATGAGCAGTTCTTC

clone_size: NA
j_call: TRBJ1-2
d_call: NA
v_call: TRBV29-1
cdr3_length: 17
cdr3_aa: CSVEFFQPRTALYGYTF
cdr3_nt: TGCAGCGTTGAATTCTTCCAGCCTCGGACAGCACTTTATGGCTACACCTTC

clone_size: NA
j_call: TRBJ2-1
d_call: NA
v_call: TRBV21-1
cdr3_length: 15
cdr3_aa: CASIWRRVTYNEQFF
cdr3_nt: TGTGCCAGCATCTGGAGGCGGGTAACCTACAATGAGCAGTTCTTC

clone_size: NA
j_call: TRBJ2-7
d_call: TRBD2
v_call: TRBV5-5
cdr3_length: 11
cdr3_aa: CASSLGRESHF
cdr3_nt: TGTGCCAGCAGCCTAGGGCGGGAGAGTCACTTC

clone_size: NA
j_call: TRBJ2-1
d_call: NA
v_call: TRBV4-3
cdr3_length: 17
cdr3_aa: CASSQDSETVSYNEQFF
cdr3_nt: TGCGCCAGCAGCCAAGATAGCGAGACGGTCTCCTACAATGAGCAGTTCTTC

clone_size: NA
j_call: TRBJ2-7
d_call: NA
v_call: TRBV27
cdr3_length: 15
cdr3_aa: CASRSGGGPSYEQYF
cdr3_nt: TGTGCCAGCAGATCGGGGGGCGGGCCCTCCTACGAGCAGTACTTC

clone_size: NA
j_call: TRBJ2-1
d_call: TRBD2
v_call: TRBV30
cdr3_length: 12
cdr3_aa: CACSERETEQFF
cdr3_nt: TGTGCCTGCTCGGAGCGGGAGACTGAGCAGTTCTTC